A single sample gave rise to the 8 T cell receptor beta chains below, sequenced in a study of T cells in Graves' hyperthyroidism and ophthalmopathy. RNA transcripts gave rise to amplified TCR beta CDR3 regions. HTBI primers were the set used in a first-round RT-PCR of the TCR CDR3. TCRdb fed the multiplex PCR reads into MiXCR, producing one record per CDR3 protein. Counted here are about 250,000 distinct CDR3 sequences, around 26% occurring once; the ten biggest clones make up roughly 35%. Sequenced: blood. All receptors come from a woman aged 35 to 49 with Graves' ophthalmopathy.

There are many counts of this clonotype. The rearrangement joins TRBV4-1 to TRBJ2-7; maybe TRBD2 (5 bases). Germline V lookup: CDR1 MGHRA, CDR2 YSYEKL. V gave up 1 base and J gave up 3 bases, with 16 bases separating them. CDR3 size: 16 residues. The CDR3 here is CASSQVVISEFYEQYF. The CDR3, as DNA: TGCGCCAGCAGCCAAGTGGTAATTAGCGAGTTCTACGAGCAGTACTTC.

The V call is TRBV12-3 or TRBV12-4, the J call TRBJ1-2; D possibly corresponds to TRBD1 (5 bases). Trimming stripped 4 bases from V and 1 base from J, with 13 bases between. The CDR3 consists of 15 residues. The CDR3 loop is CASSSSGTVNYGYTF. CDR3 coding DNA: TGTGCCAGCAGTTCTTCTGGGACTGTTAACTATGGCTACACCTTC.

This clonotype was detected many times. V gene TRBV6-5 combines with J gene TRBJ1-2; D remains ambiguous. CDR3 length: 15 residues. The V end lost 2 bases, the J end lost 7 bases, and 17 bases lay between the germline ends. The V gene's germline CDR1 is MNHEY and CDR2 SVGAGI. The DNA for the CDR3 is TGTGCCAGCAGTTACGGTCGAACAGCCAAGGGTGGCTACACCTTC. Translated: CASSYGRTAKGGYTF.

This clonotype was counted ten times or more. This chain links TRBV4-1 with TRBJ1-5; no reliable D call. Germline V gene lookup returns CDR1 MGHRA and CDR2 YSYEKL. V lost 1 base and J lost 6, with 7 bases in between. This CDR3 is built from 13 residues. The CDR3 loop reads CASSQVVSQPQHF. The CDR3 DNA is TGCGCCAGCAGCCAAGTGGTTTCTCAGCCCCAGCATTTT.

The gene calls are TRBV11-1 and TRBJ1-3; no definite D call. CDR1 SGHAT and CDR2 FQDESV come from the germline V gene (reference sequence). V lost 5 bases and J lost 2, with 7 bases in between. The CDR3 is 13 residues long. CDR3 loop: CASSVHTGNTIYF. The CDR3 DNA sequence: TGTGCCAGCAGCGTCCACACTGGAAACACCATATATTTT.

The gene calls are TRBV2 and TRBJ1-5; no clear D. CDR1 is SNHLY, CDR2 FYNNEI, per germline. The CDR3 runs 13 residues. V dropped 7 bases and J dropped 0 bases, with 7 bases sitting between them. The CDR3 spells CASKPGSNQPQHF. The CDR3 DNA reads as TGTGCCAGCAAGCCAGGTAGCAATCAGCCCCAGCATTTT.

This clonotype has a count of ten or more. The chain employs TRBV30 and TRBJ2-2, with D uncertain. The germline gives CDR1 GTSNPN, CDR2 SVGIG (reference sequence). V lost 3 bases, J lost 6 bases, and 8 bases lay in between. The CDR3 contains 12 residues. Here the CDR3 reads CAWRGISGELFF. DNA of the CDR3: TGTGCCTGGAGGGGGATCTCCGGGGAGCTGTTTTTT.

This clonotype was observed many times. The chain employs TRBV28 and TRBJ2-5; D unresolved. The CDR3 has 15 amino acids. Deletions cut 8 bases from V and 1 base from J, with 17 bases between. Germline CDR1 reads MDHEN; CDR2 reads SYDVKM. The CDR3: CASGSPQTFQETQYF. The CDR3, as DNA: TGTGCCAGCGGTTCACCGCAGACGTTCCAAGAGACCCAGTACTTC.